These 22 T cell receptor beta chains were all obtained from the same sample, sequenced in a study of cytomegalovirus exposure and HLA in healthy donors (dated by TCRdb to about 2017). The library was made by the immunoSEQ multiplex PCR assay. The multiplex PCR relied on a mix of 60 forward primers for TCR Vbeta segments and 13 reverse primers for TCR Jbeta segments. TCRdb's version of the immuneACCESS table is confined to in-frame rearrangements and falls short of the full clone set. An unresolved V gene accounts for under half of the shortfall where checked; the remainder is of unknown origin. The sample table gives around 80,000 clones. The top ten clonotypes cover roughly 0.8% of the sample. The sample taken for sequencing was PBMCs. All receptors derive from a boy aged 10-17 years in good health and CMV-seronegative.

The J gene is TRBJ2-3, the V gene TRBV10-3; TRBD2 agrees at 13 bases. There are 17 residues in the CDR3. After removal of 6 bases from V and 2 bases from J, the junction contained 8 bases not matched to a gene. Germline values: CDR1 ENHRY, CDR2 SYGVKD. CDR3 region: CAIRISGTSGVTDTQYF. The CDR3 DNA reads TGTGCCATCAGAATCTCAGGGACTAGCGGGGTCACAGATACGCAGTATTTT.

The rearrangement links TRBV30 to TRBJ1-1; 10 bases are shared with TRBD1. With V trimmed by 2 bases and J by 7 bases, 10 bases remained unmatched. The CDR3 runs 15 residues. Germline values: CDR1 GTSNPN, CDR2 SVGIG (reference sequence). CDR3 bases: TGTGCCTGGAGTCCCGGGACAGGGGCGCGTCTTGAAGCTTTCTTT. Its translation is CAWSPGTGARLEAFF.

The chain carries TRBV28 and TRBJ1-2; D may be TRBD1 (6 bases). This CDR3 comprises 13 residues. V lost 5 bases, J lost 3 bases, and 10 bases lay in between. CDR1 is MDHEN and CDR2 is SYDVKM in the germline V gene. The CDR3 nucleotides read TGTGCCAGCAGTCCCCGACAGGACTATGGCTACACCTTC. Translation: CASSPRQDYGYTF.

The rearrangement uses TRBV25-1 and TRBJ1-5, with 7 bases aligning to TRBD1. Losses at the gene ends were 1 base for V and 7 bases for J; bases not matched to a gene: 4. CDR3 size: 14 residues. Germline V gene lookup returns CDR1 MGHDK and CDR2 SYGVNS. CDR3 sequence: CASSESQGDQPQHF. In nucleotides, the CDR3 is TGTGCCAGCAGTGAATCCCAGGGGGACCAGCCCCAGCATTTT.

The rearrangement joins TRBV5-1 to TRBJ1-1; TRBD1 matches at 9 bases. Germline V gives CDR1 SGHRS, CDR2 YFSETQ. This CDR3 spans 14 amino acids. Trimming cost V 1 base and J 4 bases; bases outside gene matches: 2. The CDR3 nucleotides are TGCGCCAGCAGCTTGACGACAGGGGGCACTGAAGCTTTCTTT. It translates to CASSLTTGGTEAFF.

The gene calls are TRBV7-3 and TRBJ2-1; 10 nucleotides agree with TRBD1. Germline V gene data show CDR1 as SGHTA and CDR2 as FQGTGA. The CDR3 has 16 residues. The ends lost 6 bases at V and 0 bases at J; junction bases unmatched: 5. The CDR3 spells CASRLTGGSSYNEQFF. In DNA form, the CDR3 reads TGTGCCAGCAGACTGACAGGGGGCAGCTCCTACAATGAGCAGTTCTTC.

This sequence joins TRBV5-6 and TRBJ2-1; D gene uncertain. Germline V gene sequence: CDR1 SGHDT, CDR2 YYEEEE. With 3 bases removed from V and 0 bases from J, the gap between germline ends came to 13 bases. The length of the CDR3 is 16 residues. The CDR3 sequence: CASSSKPLSSYNEQFF. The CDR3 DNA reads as TGTGCCAGCAGCTCGAAACCGCTGAGCTCCTACAATGAGCAGTTCTTC.

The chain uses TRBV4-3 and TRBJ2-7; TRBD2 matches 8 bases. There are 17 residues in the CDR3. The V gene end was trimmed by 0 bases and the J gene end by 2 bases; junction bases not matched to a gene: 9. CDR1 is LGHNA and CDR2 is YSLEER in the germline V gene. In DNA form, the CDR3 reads TGCGCCAGCAGCCAAGACCTTAGCGGGGTAAGCGCCTACGAGCAGTACTTC. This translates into CASSQDLSGVSAYEQYF.

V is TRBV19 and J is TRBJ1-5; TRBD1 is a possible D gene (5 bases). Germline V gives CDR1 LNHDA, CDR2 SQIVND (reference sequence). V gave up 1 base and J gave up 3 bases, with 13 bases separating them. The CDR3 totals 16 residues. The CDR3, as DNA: TGTGCCAGTAGTATAGTTTCCAGGGCCCCCAATCAGCCCCAGCATTTT. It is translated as CASSIVSRAPNQPQHF.

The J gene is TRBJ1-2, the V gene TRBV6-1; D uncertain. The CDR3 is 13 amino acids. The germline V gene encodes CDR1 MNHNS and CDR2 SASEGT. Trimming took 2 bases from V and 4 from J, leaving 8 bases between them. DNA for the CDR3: TGTGCCAGCAGTGAAAACAGTGTCTATGGCTACACCTTC. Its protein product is CASSENSVYGYTF.

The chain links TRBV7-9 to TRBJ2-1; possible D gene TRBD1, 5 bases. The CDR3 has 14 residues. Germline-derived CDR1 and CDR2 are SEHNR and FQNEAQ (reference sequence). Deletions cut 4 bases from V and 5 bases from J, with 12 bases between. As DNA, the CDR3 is TGTGCCAGCAGCTCCCGAGCCAGGGACAATGAGCAGTTCTTC. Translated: CASSSRARDNEQFF. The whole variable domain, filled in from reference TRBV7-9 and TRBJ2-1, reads DTGVSQNPRHKITKRGQNVTFRCDPISEHNRLYWYRQTLGQGPEFLTYFQNEAQLEKSRLLSDRFSAERPKGSFSTLEIQRTEQGDSAMYLCASSSRARDNEQFFGPGTRLTVL.

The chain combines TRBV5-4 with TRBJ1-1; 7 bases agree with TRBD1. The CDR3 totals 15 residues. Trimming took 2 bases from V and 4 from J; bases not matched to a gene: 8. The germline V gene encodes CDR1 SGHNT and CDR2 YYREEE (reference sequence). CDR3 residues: CASSFRQGRSTEAFF. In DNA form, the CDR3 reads TGTGCCAGCAGCTTCCGACAGGGTAGGAGCACTGAAGCTTTCTTT.

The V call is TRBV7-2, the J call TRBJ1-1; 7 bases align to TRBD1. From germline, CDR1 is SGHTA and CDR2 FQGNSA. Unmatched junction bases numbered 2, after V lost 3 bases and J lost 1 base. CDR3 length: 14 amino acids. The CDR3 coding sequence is TGTGCCAGCAGCTTCGGGACAGCGAACACTGAAGCTTTCTTT. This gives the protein CASSFGTANTEAFF.

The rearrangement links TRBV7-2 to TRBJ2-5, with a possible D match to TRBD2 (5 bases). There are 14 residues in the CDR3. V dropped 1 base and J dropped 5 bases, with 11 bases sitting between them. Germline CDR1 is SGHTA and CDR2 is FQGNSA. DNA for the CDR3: TGTGCCAGCAGCTTAGGGGTTCCGGGGGAGACCCAGTACTTC. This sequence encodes CASSLGVPGETQYF.

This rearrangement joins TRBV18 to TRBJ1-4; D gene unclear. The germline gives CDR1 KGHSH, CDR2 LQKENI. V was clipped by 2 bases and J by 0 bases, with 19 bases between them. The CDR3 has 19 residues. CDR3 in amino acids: CASSPTVVGEAATNEKLFF. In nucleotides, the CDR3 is TGTGCCAGCTCACCAACCGTCGTCGGGGAGGCAGCAACTAATGAAAAACTGTTTTTT.

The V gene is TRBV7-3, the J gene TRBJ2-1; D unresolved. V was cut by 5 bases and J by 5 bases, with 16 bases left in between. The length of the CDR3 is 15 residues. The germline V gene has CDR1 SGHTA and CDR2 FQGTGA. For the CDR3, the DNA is TGTGCCAGCAGCCCCACGGGTTACCTTAACAATGAGCAGTTCTTC. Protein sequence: CASSPTGYLNNEQFF.

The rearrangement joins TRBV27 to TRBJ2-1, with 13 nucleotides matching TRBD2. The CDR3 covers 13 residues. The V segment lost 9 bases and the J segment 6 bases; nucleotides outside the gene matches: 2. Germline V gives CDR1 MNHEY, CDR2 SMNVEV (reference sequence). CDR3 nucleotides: TGTGCCAGTAGGACTAGCGGGAGCAATGAGCAGTTCTTC. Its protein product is CASRTSGSNEQFF.

Here the CDR3 DNA reads TGTGCCAGCAGCCCAGACAGGGAAGGAAAACTGTTTTTT. This encodes CASSPDREGKLFF. The J gene is TRBJ1-4, the V gene TRBV7-9, with 7 bases fitting TRBD1. V was clipped by 5 bases and J by 10 bases; unmatched bases: 7. The CDR3 spans 13 residues. Germline CDR1 and CDR2: SEHNR and FQNEAQ (reference sequence).

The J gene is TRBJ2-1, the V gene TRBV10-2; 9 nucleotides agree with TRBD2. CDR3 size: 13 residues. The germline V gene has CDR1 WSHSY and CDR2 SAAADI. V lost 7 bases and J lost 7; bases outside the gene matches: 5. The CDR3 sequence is CASISGGRNEQFF. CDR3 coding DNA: TGCGCCAGCATTAGCGGGGGTAGGAATGAGCAGTTCTTC.

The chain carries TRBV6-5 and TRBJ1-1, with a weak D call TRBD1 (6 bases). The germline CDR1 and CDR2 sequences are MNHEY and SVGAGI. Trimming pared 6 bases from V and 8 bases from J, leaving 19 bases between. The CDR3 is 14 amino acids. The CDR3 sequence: CASRGASELREAFF. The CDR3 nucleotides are TGTGCCAGCAGGGGGGCCTCGGAATTGCGGGAAGCTTTCTTT.

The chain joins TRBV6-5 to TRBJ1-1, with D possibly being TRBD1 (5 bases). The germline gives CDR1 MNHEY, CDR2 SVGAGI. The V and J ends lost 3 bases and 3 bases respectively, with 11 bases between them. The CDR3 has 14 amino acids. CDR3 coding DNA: TGTGCCAGCAGTTATTGGGTAGGGGACACTGAAGCTTTCTTT. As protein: CASSYWVGDTEAFF.

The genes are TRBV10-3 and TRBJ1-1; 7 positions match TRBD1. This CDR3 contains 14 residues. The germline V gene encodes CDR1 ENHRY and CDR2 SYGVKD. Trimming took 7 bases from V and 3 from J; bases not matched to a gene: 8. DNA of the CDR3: TGTGCCATCACCCGACGAACAGGGGACACTGAAGCTTTCTTT. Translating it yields CAITRRTGDTEAFF.